The 13 T cell receptor beta chains listed next were all sequenced from one sample in a study of tumor-infiltrating lymphocytes in oesophageal squamous cell carcinoma. A single record per CDR3 protein comes from TCRdb applying MiXCR to the PCR reads. The sample shows tens of thousands of distinct CDR3 sequences, 38% of them seen only once. Sequenced material: esophageal tumor tissue. The receptor source for this set is a male donor with esophageal squamous cell carcinoma.

The chain combines TRBV27 with TRBJ1-1, with TRBD1 matching 9 bases. From germline, CDR1 is MNHEY and CDR2 SMNVEV (reference sequence). This CDR3 is built from 16 residues. Unmatched junction bases numbered 5, after V lost 3 bases and J lost 0 bases. The CDR3 DNA reads as TGTGCCAGCAGTTTTGGGACAGGGTCTTTGAACACTGAAGCTTTCTTT. Its protein product is CASSFGTGSLNTEAFF.

The chain joins TRBV11-3 to TRBJ2-1; 11 nucleotides line up with TRBD2. The CDR3 spans 15 residues. V shed 5 bases and J 3 bases; nucleotides not matched to a gene: 3. From germline, CDR1 is SGHNT and CDR2 YENEEA. CDR3 coding DNA: TGTGCCAGCAGCCCGGGACTAGCGGACTACAATGAGCAGTTCTTC. Its translation: CASSPGLADYNEQFF.

Relative to its sample, this clonotype is medium-sized. The gene calls are TRBV11-1 and TRBJ2-1, with 10 bases identical to TRBD2. The CDR3 runs to 15 residues. The trim removed 4 bases at V and 5 bases at J, leaving 5 bases unmatched. CDR1 and CDR2 (germline): SGHAT, FQDESV (reference sequence). The CDR3 loop reads CASSSLAGGNNEQFF. The DNA for the CDR3 is TGTGCCAGCAGCTCTTTAGCGGGAGGCAACAATGAGCAGTTCTTC.

The V and J genes are TRBV19 and TRBJ1-1; the D gene is possibly TRBD1 (5 bases). Trimming left V 6 bases short and J 10 bases short, with 24 bases between. Germline values: CDR1 LNHDA, CDR2 SQIVND (reference sequence). This CDR3 has 15 residues. The CDR3 DNA follows: TGTGCCAGTAGGCCGTGGGTTTCCGAGGGGCTCGGAGCTTTCTTT. It translates to CASRPWVSEGLGAFF.

Ten or more counts support this clonotype. The chain has TRBV6-1 and TRBJ2-1, with D possibly being TRBD1 (8 bases). The end of the DNA fits TRBJ2-7 better, so the J call may be wrong. Germline lookup yields CDR1 MNHNS and CDR2 SASEGT. The CDR3 has 17 amino acids. CDR3 region: CASSTAGGGGLYNEQYF. The CDR3 DNA follows: TGTGCCAGCAGCACGGCAGGGGGCGGGGGCTTATACAATGAGCAGTACTTC.

CDR3 DNA: TGTGCCAGCAGTGTGACAGAGCAGAGCTATGGCTACACCTTC. Its protein is CASSVTEQSYGYTF. The chain links TRBV6-1 to TRBJ1-1; D is possibly TRBD1 (5 bases). The J call may be faulty, since TRBJ1-2 better matches the DNA end. CDR3 length: 14 amino acids. Germline CDR1 reads MNHNS; CDR2 reads SASEGT.

V gene TRBV7-2 combines with J gene TRBJ2-7, with 7 positions matching TRBD1. The CDR3 totals 15 residues. With 2 bases clipped from V and 7 bases from J, the junction kept 11 bases outside the gene matches. Germline CDR1 reads SGHTA; CDR2 reads FQGNSA. The CDR3 nucleotides read TGTGCCAGCAGCTTACTACAGGGGCCTACTGGTGAGCAGTACTTC. It translates to CASSLLQGPTGEQYF.

Notes on this clonotype: The CDR3 end shows no conserved phenylalanine or tryptophan, and so a read error is likely. No DNA is shown, since the ends of the CDR3 on it are uncertain; the CDR3 is the one TCRdb lists. The chain joins TRBV27 to TRBJ2-4; the table assigns TRBD2, which was not confirmed against the DNA. From germline, CDR1 is MNHEY and CDR2 SMNVEV (reference sequence). The CDR3 sequence runs 11 residues, both termini included. The CDR3 reads CASPWREVPVG.

This clonotype was seen only a few times. V is TRBV12-3 or TRBV12-4 and J is TRBJ1-1; D gene ambiguous. V was cut by 6 bases and J by 5 bases, with 7 bases left in between. The CDR3 spans 11 residues. The DNA for the CDR3 is TGTGCCAGCAGCCGTAGGACTGAAGCTTTCTTT. Its translation is CASSRRTEAFF.

This clonotype has at least ten counts. The V and J genes are TRBV19 and TRBJ1-2; possible D gene TRBD1, 5 bases. Trimming removed 5 bases from V and 7 bases from J, with 20 bases in between. Germline loops: CDR1 LNHDA, CDR2 SQIVND (reference sequence). CDR3 length: 15 amino acids. The CDR3 nucleotides are TGTGCCAGTAGTGTCTCCAGGGTTTTCGGGCCTGGCTACACCTTC. It specifies CASSVSRVFGPGYTF.

This clonotype was found a few times. V and J are TRBV5-1 and TRBJ2-6, with D maybe TRBD2 (5 bases). The germline gives CDR1 SGHRS, CDR2 YFSETQ. The CDR3 is 16 residues long. The V end lost 2 bases, the J end lost 0 bases, and 9 bases lay between the germline ends. The CDR3 sequence is CASSLGSLSGANVLTF. DNA for the CDR3: TGCGCCAGCAGCTTAGGGAGTCTCTCTGGGGCCAACGTCCTGACTTTC.

CDR3 in amino acids: CASLRSAGTYEQYF. CDR3 DNA: TGTGCCAGCTTGAGGAGCGCAGGTACCTACGAGCAGTACTTC. V and J are TRBV2 and TRBJ2-1; D uncertain. The J call may be mistaken, given a closer DNA end match to TRBJ2-7. Germline CDR1 SNHLY, CDR2 FYNNEI. The length of the CDR3 is 14 residues.

Ten or more counts support this clonotype. A read error is possible here, since a much larger clone lies one base away. The V call is TRBV6-1, the J call TRBJ2-1; 7 nucleotides agree with TRBD1. The J call is uncertain, as TRBJ2-7 better fits the DNA end. The CDR3 extends over 15 amino acids. CDR1 is MNHNS, CDR2 SASEGT, per germline. CDR3 nucleotide sequence: TGTGCCAGCAGAGCTACAGGGGTGACCTACAATGAGCAGTACTTC. The encoded protein is CASRATGVTYNEQYF.